This passage covers 19 T cell receptor beta chains from one sample sequenced in a study of cytomegalovirus exposure and HLA in healthy donors. The PCR used 60 Vbeta and 13 Jbeta primers. Sequencing used immunoSEQ multiplex PCR; TCRdb keeps in-frame clones, though not all of them. Found here are 150,000 to 200,000 clones, roughly 73% of them singletons; the top ten hold around 3.1%. Sequencing was performed on PBMCs. The receptors shown here come from a female donor in good health and CMV-seronegative.

The chain is built from TRBV7-9 and TRBJ1-1; no clear D gene. Deletions cut 5 bases from V and 4 bases from J, with 11 bases between. CDR3 length: 13 amino acids. Germline assignment: CDR1 SEHNR and CDR2 FQNEAQ (reference sequence). In nucleotides, the CDR3 is TGTGCCAGCAGCGGCTCGGGGTTCACTGAAGCTTTCTTT. Translated: CASSGSGFTEAFF.

Turning to this clone: At one of its ends the junction is not consistent with the germline gene, which may arise from a read error. The CDR3 DNA reads as TGTTCCAGCAGCTTATTTTCCGGGGGGCAAAGGGAAAAACTGTTTTTT. Translating gives CSSSLFSGGQREKLFF. This chain uses TRBV7-9 with TRBJ1-4; D is perhaps TRBD1 (6 bases). Germline lookup yields CDR1 SEHNR and CDR2 FQNEAQ (reference sequence). The CDR3 runs to 16 residues.

This clone was counted a few times. This chain links TRBV15 with TRBJ1-1; 9 bases align to TRBD1. CDR3 length: 15 amino acids. CDR1 and CDR2 (germline): LNHNV, YYDKDF (reference sequence). The junction had 4 bases not matched to a gene; V was cut back by 1 base and J by 4 bases. CDR3 coding DNA: TGTGCCACCAGCAGAGTTGGGACAGGGAGCACTGAAGCTTTCTTT. Its translation: CATSRVGTGSTEAFF.

The chain has TRBV15 and TRBJ1-3; 7 nucleotides match TRBD1. There are 17 residues in the CDR3. The V segment lost 3 bases and the J segment 1 base; nucleotides outside the gene matches: 9. Looked up from germline, CDR1 is LNHNV and CDR2 is YYDKDF (reference sequence). The CDR3 sequence is CATSRDRGLGSGNTIYF. Written as DNA, the CDR3 is TGTGCCACCAGCAGGGATAGGGGGCTTGGGTCTGGAAACACCATATATTTT.

This chain links TRBV28 with TRBJ2-7, with TRBD2 identical over 9 bases. The CDR3 consists of 19 residues. Germline assignment: CDR1 MDHEN and CDR2 SYDVKM. J lost 2 bases, V lost 1 base, and 15 bases had no gene match. The CDR3 DNA reads TGTGCCAGCAGTTTATTTGAACTAGCGGGCTGGACTAGGGCCTACGAGCAGTACTTC. As protein: CASSLFELAGWTRAYEQYF. Combining the CDR3 with reference TRBV28 and TRBJ2-7 gives the whole variable domain DVKVTQSSRYLVKRTGEKVFLECVQDMDHENMFWYRQDPGLGLRLIYFSYDVKMKEKGDIPEGYSVSREKKERFSLILESASTNQTSMYLCASSLFELAGWTRAYEQYFGPGTRLTVT.

This clone showed up just a few times. The V gene is TRBV5-8, the J gene TRBJ2-5; TRBD2 is a possible D gene (7 bases). CDR3 length equals 13 residues. V was shortened by 7 bases and J by 10 bases, with 20 bases between the two germline ends. CDR1 and CDR2 from the germline V gene are SGHTS and YDEGEE. The CDR3 sequence is CASPGGPSRYQYF. The DNA for the CDR3 is TGTGCCAGCCCCGGGGGGCCCAGTCGGTACCAGTACTTC.

This clone was seen only a few times. The genes are TRBV4-3 and TRBJ2-7; D is perhaps TRBD1 (6 bases). The ends were cut back, 5 bases at V and 2 bases at J, with 10 bases in the middle. The CDR3 is 13 amino acids. Germline loops: CDR1 LGHNA, CDR2 YSLEER. CDR3 amino acids: CASSTGTTYEQYF. As DNA, the CDR3 is TGCGCCAGCAGCACCGGGACAACCTACGAGCAGTACTTC.

This chain links TRBV28 with TRBJ2-7; TRBD1 agrees at 11 bases. This CDR3 region has 15 residues. Germline loops: CDR1 MDHEN, CDR2 SYDVKM. Losses at the gene ends were 5 bases for V and 2 bases for J; bases not matched to a gene: 5. CDR3 protein: CASSPLGQGAYEQYF. The CDR3 nucleotides read TGTGCCAGCAGTCCTTTGGGACAGGGGGCCTACGAGCAGTACTTC.

V usage is TRBV5-4 and J usage is TRBJ2-1; weak D call: TRBD2 (6 bases). The CDR3 is 14 amino acids. Germline loops: CDR1 SGHNT, CDR2 YYREEE (reference sequence). Deletions cut 1 base from V and 9 bases from J, with 14 bases between. The DNA of the CDR3 is TGTGCCAGCAGCTTGAAGGAGGGCCGGGGTGAGCAGTTCTTC. Its translation: CASSLKEGRGEQFF.

This clone was counted a single time. The chain carries TRBV2 and TRBJ1-1, with D unresolved. V gave up 3 bases and J gave up 2 bases, with 10 bases separating them. The germline CDR1 and CDR2 sequences are SNHLY and FYNNEI. The CDR3 is 14 amino acids. CDR3 region: CASSEGEGNTEAFF. Here the CDR3 DNA reads TGTGCCAGCAGTGAGGGAGAGGGAAACACTGAAGCTTTCTTT.

The chain couples TRBV10-3 to TRBJ1-1, with 12 bases lining up with TRBD1. Trimming took 0 bases from V and 3 from J; bases not matched to a gene: 5. Germline V gives CDR1 ENHRY, CDR2 SYGVKD. CDR3 size: 17 residues. The CDR3 nucleotides read TGTGCCATCAGTGAGTCGGGACAGGGGGCCGGGGACACTGAAGCTTTCTTT. Its translation: CAISESGQGAGDTEAFF.

The chain carries TRBV7-7 and TRBJ2-5; TRBD2 aligns across 8 bases. The CDR3 extends over 14 amino acids. The germline V gene has CDR1 SSHAT and CDR2 FNYEAQ (reference sequence). J gave up 5 bases and V 5 bases, and 7 bases lay outside the gene matches. CDR3 amino acids: CASSPRGGRETQYF. The CDR3 nucleotides read TGTGCCAGCAGCCCCCGGGGGGGTAGGGAGACCCAGTACTTC. Looking up the rest from reference TRBV7-7 and TRBJ2-5 gives the full variable domain: GAGVSQSPRYKVTKRGQDVTLRCDPISSHATLYWYQQALGQGPEFLTYFNYEAQPDKSGLPSDRFSAERPEGSISTLTIQRTEQRDSAMYRCASSPRGGRETQYFGPGTRLLVL.

This chain links TRBV7-2 with TRBJ2-5, with 7 nucleotides matching TRBD1. CDR3 length equals 16 residues. V lost 1 base to trimming and J lost 4 bases; unmatched junction nucleotides: 9. Germline V CDR1 and CDR2: SGHTA, FQGNSA. The CDR3 reads CASSLGRQGVRETQYF. The CDR3 DNA reads TGTGCCAGCAGCTTAGGTCGGCAGGGGGTTCGAGAGACCCAGTACTTC.

The chain joins TRBV6-4 to TRBJ2-1; the D is unclear. CDR1 MRHNA and CDR2 SNTAGT come from the germline V gene. The CDR3 extends over 15 amino acids. V lost 0 bases and J lost 6, with 12 bases in between. The CDR3 loop reads CASSDSFLSGNEQFF. CDR3 in DNA: TGTGCCAGCAGTGACTCGTTTCTCTCAGGCAATGAGCAGTTCTTC.

The rearrangement joins TRBV29-1 to TRBJ2-3; D is perhaps TRBD1 (6 bases). V dropped 8 bases and J dropped 6 bases, with 21 bases sitting between them. The CDR3 runs 14 residues. Germline V CDR1 and CDR2: SQVTM, ANQGSEA. CDR3 in DNA: TGCAGCTCCCACTATCCCAGGGGCTCCGATACGCAGTATTTT. The encoded protein is CSSHYPRGSDTQYF.

The chain couples TRBV5-1 to TRBJ2-1, with D perhaps matching TRBD1 (6 bases). CDR1 SGHRS and CDR2 YFSETQ come from the germline V gene. Trimming removed 4 bases from V and 1 base from J, with 12 bases in between. CDR3 length: 15 amino acids. The CDR3: CASSPTGNSYNEQFF. DNA for the CDR3: TGCGCCAGCAGCCCCACAGGGAATTCCTACAATGAGCAGTTCTTC.

V gene TRBV5-1 combines with J gene TRBJ1-2, with D unresolved. Trimming pared 5 bases from V and 3 bases from J, leaving 14 bases between. This CDR3 has 14 amino acids. Germline CDR1 is SGHRS and CDR2 is YFSETQ. The CDR3 DNA follows: TGCGCCAGCAGTGCCGCAGGAGGTCACTATGGCTACACCTTC. This codes for CASSAAGGHYGYTF.

As concerns this clone: The sample contains more than one DNA sequence encoding this CDR3. The genes are TRBV19 and TRBJ2-5; D perhaps matches TRBD2 (6 bases). CDR1 and CDR2 (germline): LNHDA, SQIVND (reference sequence). The V and J ends lost 6 bases and 5 bases respectively, with 13 bases between them. The CDR3 sequence is 13 residues long. The CDR3: CASSGGGRETQYF. The CDR3 DNA reads as TGTGCCAGTAGCGGAGGAGGGCGGGAGACCCAGTACTTC.

The chain couples TRBV11-3 to TRBJ2-5, with D possibly TRBD2 on 7 matching bases. Germline CDR1 and CDR2: SGHNT and YENEEA. Trimming shortened V by 2 bases and J by 7 bases, and 11 bases separated the two germline ends. The CDR3 spans 13 residues. The CDR3 is CASSLTRGGTQYF. The CDR3 coding sequence is TGTGCCAGCAGCTTAACTAGGGGGGGGACCCAGTACTTC.